The rows below give T cell receptor beta chains drawn from one sample of a study of tumor-infiltrating lymphocytes in primary liver carcinoma. One entry per CDR3 protein results from TCRdb running MiXCR on the multiplex PCR reads. The table records 100,000 or so distinct CDR3 sequences, under 70% of them present only once. Sequencing was done on a sample of liver tumor tissue from sampling region 2. These TCRs come from a woman aged 55-70 years with primary liver carcinoma and hepatitis B virus infection. CDR3s include the opening cysteine and the closing phenylalanine or tryptophan. A D gene is named only where the DNA matches it firmly. Size is stated for part of the rows, as once, few or many counts, or as a class when the clone is expanded.

CDR3aa | CDR3nt | j_gene | d_gene | abundance | v_gene
CASTPVQGGASF | TGTGCCAGCACCCCGGTACAGGGGGGAGCTTCCTTT | TRBJ1-1 | TRBD1 | . | TRBV7-9
CASRPGQGKGPSYEQYF | TGTGCCAGCAGACCCGGACAGGGAAAAGGGCCAAGCTACGAGCAGTACTTC | TRBJ2-7 | TRBD1 | many | TRBV6-5
CASGQGLNTEAFF | TGTGCCAGCGGACAGGGGTTGAACACTGAAGCTTTCTTT | TRBJ1-1 | TRBD1 | many | TRBV28
CASSRKADHRVTGANVLTF | TGTGCCAGCAGTCGAAAGGCCGATCACAGGGTAACTGGGGCCAACGTCCTGACTTTC | TRBJ2-6 | . | many | TRBV6-1
CLSSPPQGPTGELLF | TGTCTCAGCAGCCCTCCGCAAGGACCGACCGGGGAGCTGTTGTTT | TRBJ2-2 | . | . | TRBV11-2
CSVAGLVTSYEQYF | TGCAGCGTTGCCGGACTAGTTACTTCCTACGAGCAGTACTTC | TRBJ2-7 | TRBD2 | . | TRBV29-1
CATSRDRGDSYEQYF | TGTGCCACCAGCAGAGATCGGGGGGACAGCTACGAGCAGTACTTC | TRBJ2-7 | . | . | TRBV15
CSVGIGGYIRYF | TGCAGCGTCGGAATTGGGGGGTACATTCGGTACTTC | TRBJ2-4 | . | . | TRBV29-1
CASSYSRGSGRESQYF | TGTGCCAGCAGCTACTCCCGTGGTAGCGGGAGAGAGTCCCAATATTTC | TRBJ2-5 | TRBD2 | . | TRBV11-2
CSAGLGQRTGTQYF | TGTAGCGCGGGGCTCGGACAGCGCACAGGTACGCAGTATTTT | TRBJ2-3 | . | once | TRBV29-1
CASSLERTKNEQSF | TGTGCCAGCAGCTTAGAACGGACGAAGAATGAACAGTCCTTC | TRBJ2-1 | . | once | TRBV11-2
CASSIRGTSGASSFNEQFF | TGTGCCAGCAGCATAAGAGGGACTAGCGGAGCGAGCTCCTTCAACGAGCAGTTCTTC | TRBJ2-1 | TRBD2 | . | TRBV11-2
CTSSLESVVGNTIYF | TGTACCAGCAGCTTAGAGTCGGTAGTTGGAAACACCATATATTTT | TRBJ1-3 | . | . | TRBV7-9
CASSLTDRGNYGYTF | TGTGCCAGCAGCCTAACGGACAGGGGCAACTATGGTTACACCTTC | TRBJ1-2 | TRBD1 | . | TRBV6-5
CASSLGWTGNGETQYF | TGTGCCAGCAGCTTGGGGTGGACAGGGAATGGGGAGACCCAGTACTTC | TRBJ2-5 | TRBD1 | many | TRBV5-6
CASNVGLAINEQFF | TGTGCCAGCAACGTGGGACTAGCGATCAATGAGCAGTTCTTC | TRBJ2-1 | TRBD2 | . | TRBV7-2
CASSQDPGGRGEQYF | TGCGCCAGCAGCCAAGATCCAGGGGGTAGGGGCGAGCAGTACTTC | TRBJ2-7 | TRBD1 | many | TRBV4-1
CASRGRLNTGEPFF | TGTGCCAGCAGGGGGCGGCTGAACACCGGGGAGCCGTTTTTT | TRBJ2-2 | . | . | TRBV12-3/TRBV12-4
CASSEREYNELFF | TGTGCCAGCAGTGAGCGGGAATACAATGAGCTGTTCTTC | TRBJ2-1 | . | . | TRBV25-1
CISSPPSGASERYF | TGTATCAGCAGCCCCCCTTCAGGGGCTAGCGAGCGGTACTTC | TRBJ2-7 | . | . | TRBV11-2